The clone carrying this TCR beta chain was seen ten or more times. What it binds is unknown. Using RNA transcripts as the source, TCR beta CDR3 regions were amplified. The HTBI primer set was used in a first-round RT-PCR of the TCR CDR3. One entry per CDR3 protein results from TCRdb running MiXCR on the multiplex PCR reads. The table has roughly 300,000 distinct CDR3 sequences, roughly 23% seen once. PBMCs were collected from a roughly 10 ml volume of fresh peripheral blood. This entry is derived from a study of T cells in Graves' hyperthyroidism and ophthalmopathy. General study points: Ophthalmopathy was told apart from stable hyperthyroidism by a 13 V-J model.

Germline CDR1 GTSNPN, CDR2 SVGIG (reference sequence). The germline V and J ends were trimmed by 1 base and 0 bases, with 7 bases remaining between them. The CDR3 consists of 13 residues. The J gene is TRBJ2-7, the V gene TRBV30; D possibly corresponds to TRBD1 (5 bases). The receptor comes from a woman in her 50s with Graves' hyperthyroidism. Material for sequencing was blood. The CDR3 nucleotides read TGTGCCTGGAGTGACCAGGGCTCCTACGAGCAGTACTTC. Protein: CAWSDQGSYEQYF. Using reference TRBV30 and TRBJ2-7 for the parts outside the CDR3, the full variable domain is SQTIHQWPATLVQPVGSPLSLECTVEGTSNPNLYWYRQAAGRGLQLLFYSVGIGQISSEVPQNLSASRPQDRQFILSSKKLLLSDSGFYLCAWSDQGSYEQYFGPGTRLTVT.